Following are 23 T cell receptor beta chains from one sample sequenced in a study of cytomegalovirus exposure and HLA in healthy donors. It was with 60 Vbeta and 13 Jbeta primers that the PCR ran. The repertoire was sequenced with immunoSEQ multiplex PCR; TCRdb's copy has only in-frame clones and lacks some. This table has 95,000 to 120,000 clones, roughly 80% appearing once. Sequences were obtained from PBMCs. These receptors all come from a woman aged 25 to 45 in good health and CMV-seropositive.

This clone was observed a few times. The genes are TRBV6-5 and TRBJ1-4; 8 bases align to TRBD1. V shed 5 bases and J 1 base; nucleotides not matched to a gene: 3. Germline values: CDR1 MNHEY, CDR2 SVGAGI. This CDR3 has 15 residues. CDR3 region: CASSLDRGTNEKLFF. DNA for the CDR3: TGTGCCAGCAGTCTAGACAGGGGAACTAATGAAAAACTGTTTTTT.

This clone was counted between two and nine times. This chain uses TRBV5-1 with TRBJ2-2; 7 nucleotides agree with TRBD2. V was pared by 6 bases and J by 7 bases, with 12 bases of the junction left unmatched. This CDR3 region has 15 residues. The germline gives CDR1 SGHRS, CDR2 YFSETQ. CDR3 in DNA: TGCGCCAGCAATAGCGAGCGGGGATCGGGCGGGGAGCTGTTTTTT. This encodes CASNSERGSGGELFF. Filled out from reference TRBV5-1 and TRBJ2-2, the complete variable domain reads KAGVTQTPRYLIKTRGQQVTLSCSPISGHRSVSWYQQTPGQGLQFLFEYFSETQRNKGNFPGRFSGRQFSNSRSEMNVSTLELGDSALYLCASNSERGSGGELFFGEGSRLTVL.

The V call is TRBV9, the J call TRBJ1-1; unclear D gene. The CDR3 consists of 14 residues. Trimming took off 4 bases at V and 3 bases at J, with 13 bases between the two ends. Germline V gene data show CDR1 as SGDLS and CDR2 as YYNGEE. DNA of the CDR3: TGTGCCAGCAGCCCCCGTCGTGCGTACACTGAAGCTTTCTTT. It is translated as CASSPRRAYTEAFF.

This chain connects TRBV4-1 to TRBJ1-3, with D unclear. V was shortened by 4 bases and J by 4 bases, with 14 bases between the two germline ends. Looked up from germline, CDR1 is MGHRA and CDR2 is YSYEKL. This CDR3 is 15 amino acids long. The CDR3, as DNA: TGCGCCAGCAGCCCTTCCGGGTCTCCCGGAAACACCATATATTTT. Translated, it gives CASSPSGSPGNTIYF.

CDR3 in DNA: TGTGCCAGCAGCGTAGACAGGGTTAACTATGGCTACACCTTC. Its protein is CASSVDRVNYGYTF. The chain combines TRBV7-9 with TRBJ1-2, with 7 bases identical to TRBD1. The CDR3 sequence is 14 residues long. V shed 5 bases and J 1 base; nucleotides not matched to a gene: 4. Germline lookup yields CDR1 SEHNR and CDR2 FQNEAQ (reference sequence).

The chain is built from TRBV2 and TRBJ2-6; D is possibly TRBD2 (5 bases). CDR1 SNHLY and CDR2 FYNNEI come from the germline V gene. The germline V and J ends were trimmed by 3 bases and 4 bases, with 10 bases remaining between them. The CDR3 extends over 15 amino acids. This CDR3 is CASSDGVGGANVLTF. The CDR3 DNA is TGTGCCAGCAGTGACGGGGTAGGGGGGGCCAACGTCCTGACTTTC.

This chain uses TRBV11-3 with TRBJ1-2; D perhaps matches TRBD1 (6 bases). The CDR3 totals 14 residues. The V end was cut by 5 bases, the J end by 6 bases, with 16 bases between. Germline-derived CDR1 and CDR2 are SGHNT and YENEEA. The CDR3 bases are TGTGCCAGCAGCCAGCGGGGGGCATTAGATGGCTACACCTTC. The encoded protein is CASSQRGALDGYTF.

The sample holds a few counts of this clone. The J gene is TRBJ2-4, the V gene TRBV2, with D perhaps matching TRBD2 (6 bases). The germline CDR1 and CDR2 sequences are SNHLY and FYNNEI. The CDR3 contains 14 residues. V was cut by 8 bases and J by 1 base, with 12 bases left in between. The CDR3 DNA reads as TGTGCCAGCGAGAAGGAGGGCGCCAAAAACATTCAGTACTTC. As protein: CASEKEGAKNIQYF.

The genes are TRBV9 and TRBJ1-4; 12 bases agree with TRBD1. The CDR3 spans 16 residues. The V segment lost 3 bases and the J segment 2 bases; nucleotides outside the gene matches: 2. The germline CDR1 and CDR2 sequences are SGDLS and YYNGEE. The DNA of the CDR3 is TGTGCCAGCAGCGAAGGGACAGGGGGCACTAATGAAAAACTGTTTTTT. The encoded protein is CASSEGTGGTNEKLFF.

This CDR3 reads CASSLGRGSEQYF. In DNA, the CDR3 is TGTGCCAGCAGCTTAGGTCGGGGGAGCGAGCAGTACTTC. This chain uses TRBV13 with TRBJ2-7, with D tentatively TRBD2 (6 bases). The CDR3 is made up of 13 amino acids. CDR1 is PRHDT and CDR2 is FYEKMQ in the germline V gene (reference sequence). The V end was cut by 0 bases, the J end by 6 bases, with 9 bases between.

The CDR3 region has the DNA TGTGCCAGCAGCTTAAGCAGAGGAACCGGATACGAGCAGTACTTC. Translation: CASSLSRGTGYEQYF. The chain carries TRBV11-2 and TRBJ2-7; unclear D gene. Germline V lookup: CDR1 SGHAT, CDR2 FQNNGV. Deletions cut 2 bases from V and 4 bases from J, with 15 bases between. The CDR3 is 15 amino acids. Combining the CDR3 with reference TRBV11-2 and TRBJ2-7 gives the whole variable domain EAGVAQSPRYKIIEKRQSVAFWCNPISGHATLYWYQQILGQGPKLLIQFQNNGVVDDSQLPKDRFSAERLKGVDSTLKIQPAKLEDSAVYLCASSLSRGTGYEQYFGPGTRLTVT.

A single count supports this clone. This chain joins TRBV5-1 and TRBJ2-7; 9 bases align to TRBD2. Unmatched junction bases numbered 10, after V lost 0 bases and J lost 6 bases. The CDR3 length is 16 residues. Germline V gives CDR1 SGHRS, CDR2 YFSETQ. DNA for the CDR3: TGCGCCAGCAGCTTGGGGGGTAGCGGGGGTTCGGGCGAGCAGTACTTC. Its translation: CASSLGGSGGSGEQYF.

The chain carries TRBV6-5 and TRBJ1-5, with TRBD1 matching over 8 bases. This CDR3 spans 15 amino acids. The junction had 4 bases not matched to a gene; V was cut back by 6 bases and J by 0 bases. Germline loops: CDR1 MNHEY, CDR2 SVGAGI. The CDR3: CASRDRAYSNQPQHF. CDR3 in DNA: TGTGCCAGCAGGGACAGGGCGTATAGCAATCAGCCCCAGCATTTT.

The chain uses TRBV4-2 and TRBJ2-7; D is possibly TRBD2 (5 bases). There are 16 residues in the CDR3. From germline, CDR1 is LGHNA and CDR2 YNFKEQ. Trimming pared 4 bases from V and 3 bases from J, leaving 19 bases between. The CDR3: CASSPSRGEGVYEQYF. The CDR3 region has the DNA TGTGCCAGCAGCCCGAGTCGGGGTGAAGGCGTCTACGAGCAGTACTTC.

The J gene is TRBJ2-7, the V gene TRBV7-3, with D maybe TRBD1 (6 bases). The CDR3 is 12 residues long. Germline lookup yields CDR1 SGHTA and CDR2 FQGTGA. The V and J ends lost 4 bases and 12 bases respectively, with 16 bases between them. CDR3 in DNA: TGTGCCAGCAGCTCAAACAGGGTTTTTTGGTACTTC. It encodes CASSSNRVFWYF. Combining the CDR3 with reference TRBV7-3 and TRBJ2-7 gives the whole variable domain GAGVSQTPSNKVTEKGKYVELRCDPISGHTALYWYRQSLGQGPEFLIYFQGTGAADDSGLPNDRFFAVRPEGSVSTLKIQRTERGDSAVYLCASSSNRVFWYFGPGTRLTVT.

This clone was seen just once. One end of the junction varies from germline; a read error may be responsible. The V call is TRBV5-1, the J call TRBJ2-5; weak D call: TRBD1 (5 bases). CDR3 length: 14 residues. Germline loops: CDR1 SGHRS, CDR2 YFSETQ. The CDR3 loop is CASSLGQGKEAQYF. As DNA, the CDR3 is TGCGCCAGCAGCTTAGGCCAGGGCAAAGAGGCCCAGTACTTC.

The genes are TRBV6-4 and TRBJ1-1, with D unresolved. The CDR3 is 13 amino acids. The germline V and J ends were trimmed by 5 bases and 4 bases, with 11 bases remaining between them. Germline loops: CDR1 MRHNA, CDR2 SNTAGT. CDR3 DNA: TGTGCCAGCAGTTGGGCAGAGGGCACTGAAGCTTTCTTT. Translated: CASSWAEGTEAFF.

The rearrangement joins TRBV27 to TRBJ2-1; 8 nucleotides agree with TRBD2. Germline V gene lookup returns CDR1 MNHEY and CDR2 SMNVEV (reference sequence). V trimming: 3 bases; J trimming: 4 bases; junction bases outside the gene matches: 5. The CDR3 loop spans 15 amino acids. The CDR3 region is CASSFGVAGYNEQFF. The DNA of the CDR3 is TGTGCCAGCAGTTTTGGAGTAGCGGGATACAATGAGCAGTTCTTC.

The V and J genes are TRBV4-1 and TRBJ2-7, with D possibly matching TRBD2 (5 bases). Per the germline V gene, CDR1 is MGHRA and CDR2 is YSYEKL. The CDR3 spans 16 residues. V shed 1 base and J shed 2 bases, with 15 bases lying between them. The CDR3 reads CASSQVVSASPYEQYF. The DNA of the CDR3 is TGCGCCAGCAGCCAAGTTGTCTCGGCTAGCCCCTACGAGCAGTACTTC.

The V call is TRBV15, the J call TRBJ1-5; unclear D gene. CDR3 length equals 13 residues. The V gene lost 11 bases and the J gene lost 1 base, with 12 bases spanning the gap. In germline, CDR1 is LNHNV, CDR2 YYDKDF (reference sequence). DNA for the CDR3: TGTGCCTCCTCCTGGGCCAGCAATCAGCCCCAGCATTTT. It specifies CASSWASNQPQHF.

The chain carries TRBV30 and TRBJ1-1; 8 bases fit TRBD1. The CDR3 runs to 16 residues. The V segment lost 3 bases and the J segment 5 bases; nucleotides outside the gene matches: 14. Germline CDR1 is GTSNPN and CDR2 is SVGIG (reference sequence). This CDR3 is CAWSATSGGIWTEAFF. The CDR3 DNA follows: TGTGCCTGGAGCGCCACCTCAGGGGGCATTTGGACTGAAGCTTTCTTT.

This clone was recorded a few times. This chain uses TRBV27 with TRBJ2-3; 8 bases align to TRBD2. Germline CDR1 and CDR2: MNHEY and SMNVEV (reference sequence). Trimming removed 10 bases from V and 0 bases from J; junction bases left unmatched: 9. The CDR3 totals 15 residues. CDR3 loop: CATGGVALSTDTQYF. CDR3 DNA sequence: TGTGCCACGGGGGGGGTAGCCTTAAGCACAGATACGCAGTATTTT.

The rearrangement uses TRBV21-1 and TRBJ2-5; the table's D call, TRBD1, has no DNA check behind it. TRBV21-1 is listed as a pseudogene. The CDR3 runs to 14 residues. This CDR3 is CATTGHMYQETQYF. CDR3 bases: TGTGCCACCACTGGACACATGTACCAAGAGACCCAGTACTTC.